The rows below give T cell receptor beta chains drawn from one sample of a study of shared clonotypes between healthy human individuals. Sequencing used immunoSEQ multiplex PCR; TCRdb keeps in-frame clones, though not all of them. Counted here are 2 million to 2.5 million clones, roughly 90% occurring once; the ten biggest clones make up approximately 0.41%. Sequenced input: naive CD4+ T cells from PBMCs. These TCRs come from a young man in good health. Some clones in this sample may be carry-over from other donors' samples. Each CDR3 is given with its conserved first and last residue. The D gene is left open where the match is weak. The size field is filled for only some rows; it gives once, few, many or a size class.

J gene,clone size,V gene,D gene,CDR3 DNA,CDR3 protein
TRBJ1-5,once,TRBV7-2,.,TGTGCCAGCAGCCATCCTTCGGGGGGGGGTAGCAATCAGCCCCAGCATTTT,CASSHPSGGGSNQPQHF
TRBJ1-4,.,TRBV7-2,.,TGTGCCAGCAGCTTAGCCAGGGGCGATGAAAAACTGTTTTTT,CASSLARGDEKLFF
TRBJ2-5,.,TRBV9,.,TGTGCCAGCAGCGTGACAGGAACTTTGGAGACCCAGTACTTC,CASSVTGTLETQYF
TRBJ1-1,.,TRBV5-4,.,TGTGCCAGCAGCCGGGACACGGCTAGAGCTTTCTTT,CASSRDTARAFF
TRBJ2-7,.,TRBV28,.,TGTGCCAGCCACAGTCTAGGGGACAACCGCTACGAGCAGTACTTC,CASHSLGDNRYEQYF
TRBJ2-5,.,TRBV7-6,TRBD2,TGTGCCAGCAGCTCACTAGCGGGTCAAGAGACCCAGTACTTC,CASSSLAGQETQYF
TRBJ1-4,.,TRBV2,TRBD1,TGTGCCAGCAGCTTCGACAGGGGAAATGAAAAACTGTTTTTT,CASSFDRGNEKLFF
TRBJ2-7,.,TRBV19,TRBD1,TGTGCCAGCAGCCACCTTCCGGGACAGGGGTCCTACGAGCAGTACTTC,CASSHLPGQGSYEQYF
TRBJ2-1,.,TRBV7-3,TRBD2,TGTGCCAGCAGCTTAGCGGGACTAGCGGGAGTGAATGAGCAGTTCTTC,CASSLAGLAGVNEQFF
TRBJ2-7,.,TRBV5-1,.,TGCGCCAGCAGTCCTGGAGGCTACGAGCAGTACTTC,CASSPGGYEQYF
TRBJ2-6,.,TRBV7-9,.,TGTGCCAGCAGCCACTCCAACTCTGGGGCCAACGTCCTGACTTTC,CASSHSNSGANVLTF
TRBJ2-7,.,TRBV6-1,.,TGTGCCAGCGCCTTGGCATCCTACGAGCAGTACTTC,CASALASYEQYF
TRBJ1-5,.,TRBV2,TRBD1,TGTGCCAGCCGACAGGGGAATCAGCCCCAGCATTTT,CASRQGNQPQHF
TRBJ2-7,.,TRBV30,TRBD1,TGTGCCTGGAGTTCTACCGGGACAGGAGGTAAAAATTACGAGCAGTACTTC,CAWSSTGTGGKNYEQYF
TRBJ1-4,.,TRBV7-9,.,TGTGCCAGCAGCTTACCTGGGGAAAAACTGTTTTTT,CASSLPGEKLFF
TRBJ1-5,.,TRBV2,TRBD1,TGTGCCAGCAAGAATCAGGGGGGAAGCAATCAGCCCCAGCATTTT,CASKNQGGSNQPQHF
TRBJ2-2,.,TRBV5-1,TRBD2,TGCGCCAGCAGCTCTAGACTAGCGGGATTCACCGGGGAGCTGTTTTTT,CASSSRLAGFTGELFF
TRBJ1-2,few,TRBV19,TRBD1,TGTGCCAGTAGTACCTGGGACAGGGGCGACCCTAACTATGGCTACACCTTC,CASSTWDRGDPNYGYTF
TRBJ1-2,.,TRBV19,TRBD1,TGTGCCAGTATAGGACAGGCACGGAACTATGGCTACACCTTC,CASIGQARNYGYTF
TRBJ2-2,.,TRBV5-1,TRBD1,TGCGCCAGCAGCATCGGACAGGGGGCGAGCACCGGGGAGCTGTTTTTT,CASSIGQGASTGELFF
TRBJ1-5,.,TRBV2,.,TGTGCCAGCAGTGGTGACATTGCGGGCAATCAGCCCCAGCATTTT,CASSGDIAGNQPQHF
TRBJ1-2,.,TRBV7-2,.,TGTGCCAGCACCGTCCGGCTGGAGGACTATGGCTACACCTTC,CASTVRLEDYGYTF
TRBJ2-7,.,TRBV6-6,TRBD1,TGTGCCAGCAGTTCCTTGACAGGGGTAGGCTACGAGCAGTACTTC,CASSSLTGVGYEQYF
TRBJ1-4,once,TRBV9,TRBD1,TGTGCCAGCAGCGTGACAGGGGAAAATGAAAAACTGTTTTTT,CASSVTGENEKLFF
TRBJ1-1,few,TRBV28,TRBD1,TGTGCCAGCAGTCTCGGGACAGGGGCACTGAACACTGAAGCTTTCTTT,CASSLGTGALNTEAFF
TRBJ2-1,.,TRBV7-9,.,TGTGCCAGCAGCAGACAGGCTCATGAGCAGTTCTTC,CASSRQAHEQFF